Listed below are T cell receptor beta chains from one sample, sequenced in a study of T-cell memory formation after mild COVID-19. TCRdb redid the calling of the 5' RACE reads with MiXCR, one entry per CDR3 protein. The table has about 470,000 distinct CDR3 sequences, 18% seen once. The sequenced sample consisted of PBMCs or a T cell subset sorted from them (not recorded which). These receptors originate from an adult woman who had mild COVID-19 (a few samples of this study predate the infection). Cell type and time point are not known. CDR3s include the opening cysteine and the closing phenylalanine or tryptophan. The D gene is left open where the match is weak. Only some rows state a clone size, as once, few, many or a class for expanded clones.

d_call	v_call	clone_size	j_call	cdr3_aa	cdr3_nt
TRBD2	TRBV2	-	TRBJ2-7	CASSGLAGVYEQYF	TGTGCCAGCTCCGGACTAGCGGGAGTCTACGAGCAGTACTTC
-	TRBV20-1	-	TRBJ1-1	CSARRDTLNTEAFF	TGCAGTGCTAGACGGGACACCCTGAACACTGAAGCTTTCTTT
-	TRBV2	few	TRBJ2-1	CASSLGVRMGNEQFF	TGTGCCAGCAGTCTAGGGGTACGGATGGGCAATGAGCAGTTCTTC
-	TRBV2	-	TRBJ2-5	CASSEVSGETQYF	TGTGCCAGCAGTGAGGTCTCAGGAGAGACCCAGTACTTC
TRBD2	TRBV5-1	few	TRBJ2-5	CASSFSGGTQETQYF	TGCGCCAGCAGCTTTAGCGGGGGTACCCAAGAGACCCAGTACTTC
-	TRBV9	-	TRBJ2-3	CASSVSGPFTSTDTQYF	TGTGCCAGCAGCGTATCGGGACCTTTCACTAGCACAGATACGCAGTATTTT
TRBD2	TRBV25-1	-	TRBJ2-2	CASSSTGGPRELFF	TGTGCCAGCAGTTCAACGGGGGGGCCTAGGGAGCTGTTTTTT
-	TRBV7-3	-	TRBJ2-3	CASSLDFGGLGTDTQYF	TGTGCCAGCAGCTTAGACTTCGGGGGGCTAGGGACAGATACGCAGTATTTT
TRBD1	TRBV9	-	TRBJ1-3	CASSVAGQGTGNTIYF	TGTGCCAGCAGCGTAGCGGGACAGGGTACTGGAAACACCATATATTTT
-	TRBV19	-	TRBJ1-5	CASSNPQLSNQPQHF	TGTGCCAGTAGTAACCCCCAGCTTAGCAATCAGCCCCAGCATTTT